Each of the 9 T cell receptor beta chains below was sequenced from the same sample in a study of identical twins. MiXCR was run by TCRdb on the 5' RACE reads, yielding one entry per CDR3 protein. Of some 240,000 distinct CDR3 sequences in the sample, roughly a tenth were seen once. Material: memory T cells sorted from blood. These receptors were collected from a man in his fifties in good health.

This chain connects TRBV7-2 to TRBJ2-3; D is possibly TRBD1 (6 bases). Germline CDR1 SGHTA, CDR2 FQGNSA. The CDR3 has 17 amino acids. V was shortened by 4 bases and J by 1 base, with 18 bases between the two germline ends. CDR3 nucleotide sequence: TGTGCCAGCAGCTGGGGACAAAACCTAGCTCGCACAGATACGCAGTATTTT. It specifies CASSWGQNLARTDTQYF. The full variable domain, completed using reference TRBV7-2 and TRBJ2-3, is GAGVSQSPSNKVTEKGKDVELRCDPISGHTALYWYRQSLGQGLEFLIYFQGNSAPDKSGLPSDRFSAERTGGSVSTLTIQRTQQEDSAVYLCASSWGQNLARTDTQYFGPGTRLTVL.

As regards this clonotype: This may arise from a read error, as a much more abundant clone is one base away. The chain carries TRBV7-9 and TRBJ2-1, with 7 bases aligning to TRBD1. The CDR3 loop spans 15 amino acids. Germline CDR1 reads SEHNR; CDR2 reads FQNEAQ (reference sequence). The CDR3 nucleotides read TGTGCCAGCAGCCCACAGGGGCCCTCCTACAATGGGCAGTTCTTC. As protein: CASSPQGPSYNGQFF.

The gene calls are TRBV20-1 and TRBJ2-1; D is unclear. Per germline, CDR1 DFQATT and CDR2 SNEGSKA (reference sequence). CDR3 length: 15 residues. V lost 4 bases and J lost 2, with 15 bases in between. The CDR3 nucleotides read TGCAGTGCTATCTCGGTTGCGGCCGCCTACAATGAGCAGTTCTTC. This encodes CSAISVAAAYNEQFF.

This clonotype was counted a few times. V gene TRBV5-6 combines with J gene TRBJ2-2; tentatively, D is TRBD1 or TRBD2 (7 bases each). CDR1 is SGHDT, CDR2 YYEEEE, per germline. The V gene lost 1 base and the J gene lost 5 bases, with 21 bases spanning the gap. There are 18 residues in the CDR3. The CDR3 is CASSLPGQGGRDTGELFF. CDR3 sequence (DNA): TGTGCCAGCAGCTTGCCAGGCCAGGGGGGGAGAGATACCGGGGAGCTGTTTTTT.

In its sample, this clonotype was seen a few times. This chain connects TRBV28 to TRBJ2-6; 7 bases match TRBD1. The germline CDR1 and CDR2 sequences are MDHEN and SYDVKM. V lost 2 bases, J lost 3 bases, and 4 bases stayed unmatched. The CDR3 is 16 residues long. CDR3 nucleotide sequence: TGTGCCAGCAGTTTAGCGACAGGGTATGGGGCCAACGTCCTGACTTTC. As protein: CASSLATGYGANVLTF.

This clonotype was observed a handful of times. This chain uses TRBV20-1 with TRBJ2-7, with TRBD2 as a possible D gene (6 bases). The CDR3 consists of 14 residues. V was shortened by 3 bases and J by 0 bases, with 12 bases between the two germline ends. Looked up from germline, CDR1 is DFQATT and CDR2 is SNEGSKA (reference sequence). CDR3 in DNA: TGCAGTGCTAGGAGAGGTAGCGGCTCCTACGAGCAGTACTTC. It specifies CSARRGSGSYEQYF.

This clonotype appeared many times. The chain has TRBV11-2 and TRBJ2-7, with D tentatively TRBD1 or TRBD2 (5 bases each). This CDR3 is 16 amino acids long. Germline CDR1 reads SGHAT; CDR2 reads FQNNGV. Deletions cut 5 bases from V and 0 bases from J, with 17 bases between. The CDR3 nucleotides are TGTGCCAGCAGCCATCGACAGCTCGGAGGCTCCTACGAGCAGTACTTC. Translating it yields CASSHRQLGGSYEQYF.

This clonotype has more than one count but fewer than ten. The genes are TRBV11-2 and TRBJ2-5; 11 nucleotides align to TRBD2. Trimming cost V 4 bases and J 2 bases; bases outside gene matches: 6. Per germline, CDR1 SGHAT and CDR2 FQNNGV. The CDR3 has 16 residues. The CDR3 protein is CASSYNLAGGQETQYF. The CDR3 DNA sequence: TGTGCCAGCAGCTACAACCTAGCGGGGGGACAAGAGACCCAGTACTTC.

This clonotype was observed a handful of times. This chain connects TRBV6-2 or TRBV6-3 to TRBJ1-1; no definite D call. Trimming pared 0 bases from V and 6 bases from J, leaving 8 bases between. The CDR3 has 13 residues. Germline V gene data show CDR1 as MNHEY and CDR2 as SVGEGT. In DNA form, the CDR3 reads TGTGCCAGCAGTTACTCTGGCCGACCTGAAGCTTTCTTT. This gives the protein CASSYSGRPEAFF.